These 14 T cell receptor beta chains came from one sample sequenced in a study of breast tumors, draining lymph nodes, adjacent tissues. TCRdb itself ran the multiplex PCR reads through MiXCR, one entry per CDR3 protein. The sample holds some 230,000 distinct CDR3 sequences, 30% to 35% seen once. Breast cancer patients provided tissue from their axillary draining lymph nodes. Sample: axillary lymph node tissue. Receptors were obtained from a female donor with breast cancer. Some clones in this sample may be carry-over from other donors' samples.

The chain joins TRBV2 to TRBJ1-5; D is perhaps TRBD1 (6 bases). The CDR3 length is 14 residues. Deletions cut 3 bases from V and 6 bases from J, with 12 bases between. Germline V gene lookup returns CDR1 SNHLY and CDR2 FYNNEI. The CDR3 region has the DNA TGTGCCAGCAGTGACAGGGGAGGGAGTCAGCCCCAGCATTTT. Translating gives CASSDRGGSQPQHF.

This clonotype occurred many times. The CDR3 region has the DNA TGTGCCAGCAGTCGTCGACATAATGAAAAACTGTTTTTT. It encodes CASSRRHNEKLFF. The chain combines TRBV6-6 with TRBJ1-4; D remains unclear. CDR1 is MNHNY, CDR2 SVGAGI, per germline (reference sequence). The CDR3 is made up of 13 amino acids. V lost 5 bases to trimming and J lost 4 bases, with 8 bases between them.

This clonotype was seen only a few times. The chain combines TRBV19 with TRBJ2-1, with TRBD2 as a possible D gene (5 bases). V shed 5 bases and J shed 0 bases, with 14 bases lying between them. Germline-derived CDR1 and CDR2 are LNHDA and SQIVND (reference sequence). There are 16 residues in the CDR3. The CDR3 coding sequence is TGTGCCAGTAGTCTAGGACTCTTCTTCTCCTACAATGAGCAGTTCTTC. As protein: CASSLGLFFSYNEQFF.

This clonotype was observed many times. The chain employs TRBV12-3 or TRBV12-4 and TRBJ2-5, with 9 bases identical to TRBD1. V lost 5 bases, J lost 5 bases, and 9 bases stayed unmatched. The CDR3 length is 15 residues. Here the CDR3 reads CASSLSGGTGETQYF. CDR3 DNA sequence: TGTGCCAGCAGTCTTAGTGGAGGGACAGGGGAGACCCAGTACTTC.

This clonotype was picked up many times. V usage is TRBV19 and J usage is TRBJ1-3, with no clear D. The germline V gene encodes CDR1 LNHDA and CDR2 SQIVND (reference sequence). V shed 5 bases and J shed 4 bases, with 15 bases lying between them. The CDR3 has 15 amino acids. The CDR3: CASSVFFRFGNTIYF. In nucleotides, the CDR3 is TGTGCCAGTAGTGTGTTTTTCAGGTTCGGAAACACCATATATTTT.

To note about this clonotype: Just one base apart from a much larger clone, this may be a read error. CDR3 DNA sequence: TGTGCTAGTGGTTTCGTAGGGCGTAGCAATCAGCCCCAGCATTTT. Its protein product is CASGFVGRSNQPQHF. The J gene is TRBJ1-5, the V gene TRBV12-5, with no clear D. The ends were cut back, 3 bases at V and 0 bases at J, with 9 bases in the middle. There are 15 residues in the CDR3. In germline, CDR1 is LGHNT, CDR2 FRNRAP.

There are many counts of this clonotype. The CDR3 DNA reads as TGTGCCAGCAGCCTAGCGGGAGGGATCCAAGAGACCCAGTACTTC. This gives the protein CASSLAGGIQETQYF. The V call is TRBV7-3, the J call TRBJ2-5; 12 nucleotides line up with TRBD2. Germline-derived CDR1 and CDR2 are SGHTA and FQGTGA. The CDR3 is made up of 15 amino acids. Unmatched junction bases numbered 2, after V lost 5 bases and J lost 1 base.

This clonotype has ten or more counts. Sequence at one end of the junction differs from germline and may be a read error. V usage is TRBV6-6 and J usage is TRBJ2-7; D is ambiguous. Germline assignment: CDR1 MNHNY and CDR2 SVGAGI (reference sequence). The CDR3 runs to 11 residues. CDR3 sequence (DNA): TGTGCCAGCAGTCACTCGAGGGAGCAGTACTTC. It specifies CASSHSREQYF.

This clonotype occurred many times. The rearrangement links TRBV20-1 to TRBJ1-2; no reliable D call. Germline CDR1 is DFQATT and CDR2 is SNEGSKA (reference sequence). V lost 3 bases and J 1 base, leaving 15 bases between the germline ends. CDR3 length: 15 amino acids. CDR3 nucleotide sequence: TGCAGTGCTAGCCCTGCAGGTTCGGGTAACTATGGCTACACCTTC. Translation gives CSASPAGSGNYGYTF.

About this clonotype: Since a much larger clone is just one base distant, this may be a read error. The chain couples TRBV2 to TRBJ2-6; tentatively, D is TRBD1 (5 bases). The germline gives CDR1 SNHLY, CDR2 FYNNEI. The CDR3 runs 17 residues. The CDR3: CASSYSWARSGANVQTF. DNA of the CDR3: TGTGCCAGCAGTTACTCATGGGCCCGATCTGGGGCCAACGTCCAGACTTTC.

This clonotype was detected a few times. The chain employs TRBV19 and TRBJ2-4, with unresolved D. This CDR3 spans 14 amino acids. V lost 4 bases, J lost 2 bases, and 9 bases lay in between. The V gene's germline CDR1 is LNHDA and CDR2 SQIVND (reference sequence). The CDR3 sequence: CASSTPATKNIQYF. CDR3 DNA: TGTGCCAGTAGTACTCCGGCCACCAAAAACATTCAGTACTTC.

This clonotype was seen repeatedly, ten times or more. J is TRBJ2-1 and V is TRBV2; tentative D call: TRBD1 (7 bases). The CDR3 totals 15 residues. Germline V lookup: CDR1 SNHLY, CDR2 FYNNEI. Between the trimmed V and J ends, which lost 0 bases and 9 bases, there was a span of 15 bases. The DNA of the CDR3 is TGTGCCAGCAGTGAAGCGCCTCGACAGGGAGGTGAGCAGTTCTTC. This codes for CASSEAPRQGGEQFF.

This clonotype was seen just once. This chain uses TRBV24-1 with TRBJ1-5; 8 bases are shared with TRBD1. The V gene's germline CDR1 is KGHDR and CDR2 SFDVKD. The CDR3 is 14 residues long. CDR3 DNA: TGTGCTAGGGCTACAGGGGGAAGCAATCAGCCCCAGCATTTT. This gives the protein CARATGGSNQPQHF.

Worth noting for this clonotype: With a much larger clone just one base away, this may be a read error. The rearrangement links TRBV12-5 to TRBJ2-2; TRBD2 might be the D (6 bases). Per the germline V gene, CDR1 is LGHNT and CDR2 is FRNRAP. The V and J ends lost 3 bases and 6 bases respectively, with 17 bases between them. This CDR3 comprises 16 residues. This CDR3 is CASGFPSERMAGELFF. The CDR3 nucleotides read TGTGCTAGTGGTTTCCCTAGCGAGAGGATGGCCGGGGAGCTGTTTTTT.